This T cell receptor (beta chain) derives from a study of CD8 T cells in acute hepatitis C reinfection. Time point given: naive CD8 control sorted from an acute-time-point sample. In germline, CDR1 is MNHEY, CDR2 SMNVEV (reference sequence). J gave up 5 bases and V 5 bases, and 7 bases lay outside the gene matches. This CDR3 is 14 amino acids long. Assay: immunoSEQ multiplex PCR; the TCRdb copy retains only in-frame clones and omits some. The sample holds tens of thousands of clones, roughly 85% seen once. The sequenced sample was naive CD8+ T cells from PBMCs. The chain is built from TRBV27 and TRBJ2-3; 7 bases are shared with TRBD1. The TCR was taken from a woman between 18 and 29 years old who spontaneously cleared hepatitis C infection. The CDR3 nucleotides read TGTGCCAGCAGTGACGGGACAGAGGAAGATACGCAGTATTTT. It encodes CASSDGTEEDTQYF.